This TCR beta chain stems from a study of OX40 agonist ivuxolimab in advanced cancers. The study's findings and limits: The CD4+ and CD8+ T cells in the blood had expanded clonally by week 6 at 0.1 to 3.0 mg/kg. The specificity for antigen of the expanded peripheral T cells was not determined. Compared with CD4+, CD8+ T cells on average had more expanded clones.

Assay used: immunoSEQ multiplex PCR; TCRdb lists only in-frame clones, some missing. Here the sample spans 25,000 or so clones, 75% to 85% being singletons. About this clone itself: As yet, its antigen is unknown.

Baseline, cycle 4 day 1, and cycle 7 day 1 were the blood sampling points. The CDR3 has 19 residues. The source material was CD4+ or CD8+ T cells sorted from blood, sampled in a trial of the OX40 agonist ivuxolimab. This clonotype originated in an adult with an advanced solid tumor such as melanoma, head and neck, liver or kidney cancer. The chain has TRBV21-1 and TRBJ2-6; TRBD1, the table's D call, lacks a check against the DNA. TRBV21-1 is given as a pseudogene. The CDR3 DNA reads TGTGCCAGCAGCAAATTACGGACAGGGGGAATCACTGGGGCCAACGTCCTGACTTTC. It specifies CASSKLRTGGITGANVLTF.